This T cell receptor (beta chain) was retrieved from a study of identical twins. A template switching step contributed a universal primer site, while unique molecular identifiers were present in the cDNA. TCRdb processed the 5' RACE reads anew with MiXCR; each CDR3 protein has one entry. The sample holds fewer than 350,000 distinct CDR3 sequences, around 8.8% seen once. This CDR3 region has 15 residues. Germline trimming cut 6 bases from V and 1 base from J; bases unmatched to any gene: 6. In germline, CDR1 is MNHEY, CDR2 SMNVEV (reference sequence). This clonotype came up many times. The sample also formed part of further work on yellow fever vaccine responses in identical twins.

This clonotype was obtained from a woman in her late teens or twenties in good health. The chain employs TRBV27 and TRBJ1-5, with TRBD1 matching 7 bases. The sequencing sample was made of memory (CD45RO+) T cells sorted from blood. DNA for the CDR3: TGTGCCAGCAGAGGCGGGACAGAAAGCAATCAGCCCCAGCATTTT. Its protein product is CASRGGTESNQPQHF.